This note documents a single T cell receptor beta chain sequence. Sequenced by immunoSEQ multiplex PCR; TCRdb stores in-frame clones only, minus some. The sample shows 65,000 to 95,000 clones, approximately 94% of them seen only once. The source of the sample is a study of OX40 agonist ivuxolimab in advanced cancers. The germline V gene has CDR1 DFQATT and CDR2 SNEGSKA (reference sequence). This CDR3 has 10 residues. V gave up 0 bases and J gave up 9 bases, with 3 bases separating them. The V and J genes are TRBV20-1 and TRBJ2-1; D remains unclear. The TCR sequence derives from an adult with an advanced solid tumor such as melanoma, head and neck, liver or kidney cancer. Here the sequenced sample was CD4+ or CD8+ T cells sorted from blood, taken in a trial of the OX40 agonist ivuxolimab. The CDR3 is CSAREVEQFF. Written as DNA, the CDR3 is TGCAGTGCTAGAGAAGTTGAGCAGTTCTTC.